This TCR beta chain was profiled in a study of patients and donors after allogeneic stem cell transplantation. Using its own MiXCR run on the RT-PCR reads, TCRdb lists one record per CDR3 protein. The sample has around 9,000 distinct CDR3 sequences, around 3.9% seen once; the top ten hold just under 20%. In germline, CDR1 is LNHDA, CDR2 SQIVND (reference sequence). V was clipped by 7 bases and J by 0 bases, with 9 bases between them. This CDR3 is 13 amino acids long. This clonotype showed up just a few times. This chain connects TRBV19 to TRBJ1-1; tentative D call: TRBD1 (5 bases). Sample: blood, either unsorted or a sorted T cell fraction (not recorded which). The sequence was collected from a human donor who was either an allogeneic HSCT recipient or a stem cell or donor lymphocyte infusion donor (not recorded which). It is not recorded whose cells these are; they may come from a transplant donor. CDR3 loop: CASKRGMNTEAFF. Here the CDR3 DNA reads TGTGCCAGTAAAAGGGGAATGAACACTGAAGCTTTCTTT.